This TCR beta chain was captured by sequencing in a study of tumor-infiltrating lymphocytes in localized non-small cell lung cancer (dated by TCRdb to about 2021). About the investigation overall: Several histologies were represented in the cohort, which also included both smokers and never-smokers as well as patients whose samples were collected after neoadjuvant chemotherapy. The overall ICON cohort comprised fewer than 170 surgical patients with localized non-small cell lung cancer whose tumors were resected. TCR sequencing was one of several integrated assays, alongside flow cytometry, multiplex immunofluorescence, RNA-seq, exome sequencing and proteomics, applied to the same patients. A total of more than 50 patients were part of the paired comparison of immunoSEQ T-cell fraction between tumor and uninvolved lung. Each patient provided resected tumor tissue plus uninvolved lung tissue from the same patient, with the uninvolved lung tissue described as non-adjacent to the tumor. Study-wide conclusions, independent of this receptor: TCR-derived T-cell fraction did not differ between the flow cytometry-defined immunotypes IM1 (good prognosis) and IM2 (poor prognosis). Assay coverage differed among patients according to how much tissue was available, so only a subset of the cohort had TCR sequencing. In line with immunofluorescence CD3 counts, TCRbeta sequencing supported higher T cell infiltration in tumors compared with uninvolved lung tissue. Different pieces of the same tissue were used for different assays, so technical variation could not be separated from intratumor heterogeneity.

The first patient joined ICON in April 2016, and enrollment wrapped up when the last patient was enrolled in the second half of 2018. A subcohort of approximately 76 patients provided fresh tumor and matched uninvolved tissue for in-depth immune analyses, with TCR sequencing among those analyses. No cell sorting was done, and TCR sequencing was instead run on DNA isolated from bulk tissue. Comment on this clone: No cognate antigen has been identified for it. Per-nucleotide qualities are absent, and no much larger clonotype sits a single base away.

The T-cell fraction in tumor and uninvolved lung tissue was obtained from TCR sequencing using the immunoSEQ assay. In the original analysis: For survival analysis, patients were divided into high (upper tertile) and low (lower two tertiles) T-cell fraction groups, which were compared by log-rank test. Paired tumor versus uninvolved lung differences in T-cell fraction were tested with a signed-rank test. TCRdb obtained this table from immuneACCESS and retained in-frame rearrangements with V and J assigned. These tables miss some clones; where compared with another copy, unresolved V genes account for less than half of the shortfall, and the remainder is unexplained. Clonal size and the V and J genes are those of that table, whereas D and trimming came from the DNA. The sample data list 13,000 or so clones, and 68% of these were observed just once. Roughly a tenth of the sample goes to the ten largest clones.

The source material was uninvolved lung tissue not adjacent to the tumor. The receptor comes from a human donor with non-small cell lung cancer.

DNA sequence: TGTGCCAGCAGCCCGACACTGAACACTGAAGCTTTCTTT. This translates into CASSPTLNTEAFF. The rearranged segments are TRBV6-6 and TRBJ1-1, with an unclear D gene assignment. The CDR3 runs 13 amino acids, cysteine and phenylalanine included. Kept here is only the CDR3 DNA, which spans 39 bases and is read in frame from base 1. The trim is 6 bases for V and 0 bases for J, with a gap of 8 bases between the germline ends. Via the germline V gene (reference sequence), CDR1 is MNHNY and CDR2 SVGAGI.